The TCR beta chain described here comes from a study of CD8+ T cells in alopecia areata. Study results and limitations: The study also sequences resident alphabeta T cells of normal skin in scalp samples.

The length of the CDR3 is 16 residues. V shed 5 bases and J shed 1 base, with 14 bases lying between them. Per germline, CDR1 SGHTA and CDR2 FQGTGA. Extraction of RNA preceded its reverse transcription into cDNA, which served as the sequencing template. The assay was immunoSEQ multiplex PCR, and TCRdb's table has in-frame clones only and misses some. The sample holds 180,000 or so clones, approximately 62% seen once. The table lists this clone with many counts. Its matching antigen is unknown. The material was CD4+ T cells sorted from blood, obtained at week 0. The sequence was collected from a human donor with alopecia areata. This sequence joins TRBV7-3 and TRBJ2-2; D is ambiguous. The CDR3: CASSPTRVRNTGELFF. The CDR3 DNA is TGTGCCAGCAGCCCCACCCGGGTGAGGAACACCGGGGAGCTGTTTTTT.